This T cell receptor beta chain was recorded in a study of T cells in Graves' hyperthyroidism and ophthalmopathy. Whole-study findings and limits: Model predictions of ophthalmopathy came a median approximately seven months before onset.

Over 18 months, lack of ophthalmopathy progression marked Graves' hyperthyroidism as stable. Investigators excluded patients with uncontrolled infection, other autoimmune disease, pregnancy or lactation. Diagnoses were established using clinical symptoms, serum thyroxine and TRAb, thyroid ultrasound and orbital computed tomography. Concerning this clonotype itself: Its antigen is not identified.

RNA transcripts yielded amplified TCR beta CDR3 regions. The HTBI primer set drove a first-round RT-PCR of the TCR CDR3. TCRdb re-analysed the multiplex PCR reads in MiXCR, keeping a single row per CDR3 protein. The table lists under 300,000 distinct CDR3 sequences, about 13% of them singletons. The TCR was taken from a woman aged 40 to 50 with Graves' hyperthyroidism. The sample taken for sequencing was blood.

The CDR3 protein is CASSHRTGKQQETQYF. DNA for the CDR3: TGTGCCAGCAGCCATCGGACAGGAAAGCAGCAAGAGACCCAGTACTTC. V and J are TRBV7-9 and TRBJ2-5; 7 positions match TRBD1. CDR3 length: 16 amino acids. Germline CDR1 is SEHNR and CDR2 is FQNEAQ (reference sequence). V was pared by 5 bases and J by 2 bases, with 11 bases of the junction left unmatched.